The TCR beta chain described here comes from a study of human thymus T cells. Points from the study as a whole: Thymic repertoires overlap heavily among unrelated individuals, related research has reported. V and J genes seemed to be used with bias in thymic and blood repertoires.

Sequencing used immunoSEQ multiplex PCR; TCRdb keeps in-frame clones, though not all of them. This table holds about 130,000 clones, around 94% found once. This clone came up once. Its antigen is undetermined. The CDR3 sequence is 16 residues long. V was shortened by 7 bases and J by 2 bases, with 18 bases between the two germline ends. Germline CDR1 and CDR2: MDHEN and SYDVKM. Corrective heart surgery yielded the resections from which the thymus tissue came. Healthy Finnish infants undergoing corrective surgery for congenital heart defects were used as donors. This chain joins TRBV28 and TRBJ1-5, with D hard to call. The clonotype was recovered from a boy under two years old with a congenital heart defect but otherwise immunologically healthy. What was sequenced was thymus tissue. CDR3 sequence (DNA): TGTGCCAGCACTTCCTTTATTGTAGAAGGCAATCAGCCCCAGCATTTT. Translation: CASTSFIVEGNQPQHF. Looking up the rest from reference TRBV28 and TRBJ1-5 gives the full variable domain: DVKVTQSSRYLVKRTGEKVFLECVQDMDHENMFWYRQDPGLGLRLIYFSYDVKMKEKGDIPEGYSVSREKKERFSLILESASTNQTSMYLCASTSFIVEGNQPQHFGDGTRLSIL.